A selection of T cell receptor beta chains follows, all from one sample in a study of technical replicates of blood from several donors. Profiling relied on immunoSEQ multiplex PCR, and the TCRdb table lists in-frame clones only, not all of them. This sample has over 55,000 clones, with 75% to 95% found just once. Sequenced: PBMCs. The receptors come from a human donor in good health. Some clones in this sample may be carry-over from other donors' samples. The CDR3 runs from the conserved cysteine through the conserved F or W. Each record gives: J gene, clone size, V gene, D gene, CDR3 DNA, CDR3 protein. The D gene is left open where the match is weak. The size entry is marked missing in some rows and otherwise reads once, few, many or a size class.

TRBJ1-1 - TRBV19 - TGTGCCAGTAGTATTCGAGAGGGTCACACTGAAGCTTTCTTT CASSIREGHTEAFF
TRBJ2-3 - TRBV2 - TGTGCCAGCAGCGAGGCGGGGGCTAGGAATACGCAGTATTTT CASSEAGARNTQYF
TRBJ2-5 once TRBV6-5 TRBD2 TGTGCCAGCAGTTGGGAGCGGGGGGGCGCCCAAGAGACCCAGTACTTC CASSWERGGAQETQYF
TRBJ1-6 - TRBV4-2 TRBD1 TGTGCCAGCAGCCAAGACGGGACAGCAGATAATTCACCCCTCCACTTT CASSQDGTADNSPLHF
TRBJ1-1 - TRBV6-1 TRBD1 TGTGCCAGCAGGATACAGGGGGGAAACACTGAAGCTTTCTTT CASRIQGGNTEAFF
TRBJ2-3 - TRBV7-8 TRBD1 TGTGCCAGCAGCTCCGCGACAGGGGCGAGGACAGATACGCAGTATTTT CASSSATGARTDTQYF
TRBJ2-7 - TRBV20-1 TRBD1 TGCAGTGTCGTCACAGGGGACGAGCAGTACTTC CSVVTGDEQYF
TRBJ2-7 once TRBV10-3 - TGTGCCATCAGTTTGGCGGGGACTTACGAGCAGTACTTC CAISLAGTYEQYF
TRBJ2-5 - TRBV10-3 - TGTGCCATCAGGGCGGGGGCCGCGGATGAGACCCAGTACTTC CAIRAGAADETQYF
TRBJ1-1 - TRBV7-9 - TGTGCCAGCAGCCGAGGCGCGAACACTGAAGCTTTCTTT CASSRGANTEAFF
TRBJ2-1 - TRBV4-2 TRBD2 TGTGCCAGCAGCCAAAAGCGGGGGGTCAATGAGCAGTTCTTC CASSQKRGVNEQFF
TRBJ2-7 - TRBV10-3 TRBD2 TGTGCCATCATGGGGCGGGGGGACTACGAGCAGTACTTC CAIMGRGDYEQYF
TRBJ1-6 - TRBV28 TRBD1 TGTGCCAGCAGTTTCCGAAAGACAGGGGGCCGTTCACCCCTCCACTTT CASSFRKTGGRSPLHF
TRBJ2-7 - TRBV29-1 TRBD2 TGCAGCGTTGAGACTAGCGGGGGGAGCTACGAGCAGTACTTC CSVETSGGSYEQYF
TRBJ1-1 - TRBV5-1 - TGCGCCAGCAGCTTTACGGTCATGAACACTGAAGCTTTCTTT CASSFTVMNTEAFF
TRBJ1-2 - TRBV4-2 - TGTGCCAGCAGCCCCCGACAGAATGTCCGAAACTATGGCTACACCTTC CASSPRQNVRNYGYTF
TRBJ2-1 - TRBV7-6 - TGTGCCAGCAGCTTAGGGGGCTTCAATGAGCAGTTCTTC CASSLGGFNEQFF
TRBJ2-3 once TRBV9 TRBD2 TGTGCCAGCAGCGGCGGGGGTGGTGGCACAGATACGCAGTATTTT CASSGGGGGTDTQYF
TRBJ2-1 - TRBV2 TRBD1 TGTGCCAGCAGTGACGGACAGGGGTGGTACAATGAGCAGTTCTTC CASSDGQGWYNEQFF
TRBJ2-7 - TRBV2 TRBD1 TGTGCCATCCCCACACGGACAGGGGCCGACTACGAGCAGTACTTC CAIPTRTGADYEQYF
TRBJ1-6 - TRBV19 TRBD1 TGTGCCAGTTCGACCGGGACAGGCTATTCACCCCTCCACTTT CASSTGTGYSPLHF
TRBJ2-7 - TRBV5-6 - TGTGCCAGCAGCTTGGTGAGATACGAGCAGTACTTC CASSLVRYEQYF
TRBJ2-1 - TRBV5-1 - TGCGCCAGCAGCTTGGTCGGTGCCTCCTACAATGAGCAGTTCTTC CASSLVGASYNEQFF
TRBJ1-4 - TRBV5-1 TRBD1 TGCGCCAGCAGCTTGTTGACAGGGGCGAATGAAAAACTGTTTTTT CASSLLTGANEKLFF
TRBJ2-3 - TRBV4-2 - TGTGCCAGCAGCCTTCGAGAGGATACGCAGTATTTT CASSLREDTQYF
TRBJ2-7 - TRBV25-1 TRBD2 TGTGCCAGCAGCCGATCTACTAGCGGGGCACGCCCCTACGAGCAGTACTTC CASSRSTSGARPYEQYF
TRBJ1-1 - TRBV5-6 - TGTGCCAGCCAGGGACAACTGAACACTGAAGCTTTCTTT CASQGQLNTEAFF
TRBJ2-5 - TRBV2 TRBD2 TGTGCCAGCAGACTAGCGGGGGGAGAGACCCAGTACTTC CASRLAGGETQYF
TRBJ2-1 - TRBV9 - TGTGCCAGCAGCGTAGCGGGAGTTAACTACAATGAGCAGTTCTTC CASSVAGVNYNEQFF
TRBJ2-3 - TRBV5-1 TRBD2 TGCGCCAGCAGCTTGGTCACCGGGACTATGAGCACAGATACGCAGTATTTT CASSLVTGTMSTDTQYF
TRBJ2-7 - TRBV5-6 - TGTGCCAGCAGCTCAGGACGGGACTCCTACGAGCAGTACTTC CASSSGRDSYEQYF
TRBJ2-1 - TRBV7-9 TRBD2 TGTGCCAGCAGCTTCTCTCGACTAGCGGACTACAATGAGCAGTTCTTC CASSFSRLADYNEQFF
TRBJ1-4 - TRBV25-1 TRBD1 TGTGCCAGCAGTGATCTCAGGGGGCAGGCTGAAAAACTGTTTTTT CASSDLRGQAEKLFF
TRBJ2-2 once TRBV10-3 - TGTGCCATCAGCTCCCCTAGCCCCCCCGGGGAGCTGTTTTTT CAISSPSPPGELFF
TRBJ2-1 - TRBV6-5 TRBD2 TGTGCCAGCAGATCAAGCGGGAGAGTAGGTGAGCAGTTCTTC CASRSSGRVGEQFF
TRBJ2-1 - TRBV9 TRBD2 TGTGCCAGCAGCGCGGGACTAGCGGGAGGGCCCAAGCAGTTCTTC CASSAGLAGGPKQFF
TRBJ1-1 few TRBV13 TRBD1 TGTGCCAGCAGCTTAGAAGGTGAGGGGGCTGGTGAAGCTTTCTTT CASSLEGEGAGEAFF
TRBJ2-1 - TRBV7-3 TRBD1 TGTGCCAGCAGCTTAGGACAGGGACCCTACAATGAGCAGTTCTTC CASSLGQGPYNEQFF
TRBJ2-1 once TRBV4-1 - TGCGCCAGCAGCCAACAGGGGCGCCTAAACAATGAGCAGTTCTTC CASSQQGRLNNEQFF
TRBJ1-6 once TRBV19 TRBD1 TGTGCCAGTAGTACCGGGACAGCTACTTATAATTCACCCCTCCACTTT CASSTGTATYNSPLHF
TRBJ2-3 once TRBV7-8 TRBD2 TGTGCCAGCAGCTTGGGCGGGAGGGCCTCTGGAGATACGCAGTATTTT CASSLGGRASGDTQYF